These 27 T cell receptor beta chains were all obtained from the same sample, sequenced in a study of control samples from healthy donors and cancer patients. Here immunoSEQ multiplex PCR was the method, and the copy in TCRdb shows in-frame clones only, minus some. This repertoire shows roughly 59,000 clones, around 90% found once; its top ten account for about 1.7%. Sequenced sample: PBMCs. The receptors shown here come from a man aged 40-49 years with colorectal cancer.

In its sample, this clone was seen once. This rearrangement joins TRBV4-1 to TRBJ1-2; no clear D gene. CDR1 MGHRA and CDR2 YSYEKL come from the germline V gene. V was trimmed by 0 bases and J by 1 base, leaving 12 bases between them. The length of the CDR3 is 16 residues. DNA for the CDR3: TGCGCCAGCAGCCAAGATTCGTGGAGTAATAACTATGGCTACACCTTC. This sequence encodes CASSQDSWSNNYGYTF.

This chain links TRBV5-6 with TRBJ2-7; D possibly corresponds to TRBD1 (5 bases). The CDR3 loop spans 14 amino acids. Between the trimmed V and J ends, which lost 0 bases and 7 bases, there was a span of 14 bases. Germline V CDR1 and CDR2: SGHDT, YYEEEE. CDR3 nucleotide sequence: TGTGCCAGCAGCTTGGGCCAGGGTGTTTTAGAGCAGTACTTC. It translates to CASSLGQGVLEQYF.

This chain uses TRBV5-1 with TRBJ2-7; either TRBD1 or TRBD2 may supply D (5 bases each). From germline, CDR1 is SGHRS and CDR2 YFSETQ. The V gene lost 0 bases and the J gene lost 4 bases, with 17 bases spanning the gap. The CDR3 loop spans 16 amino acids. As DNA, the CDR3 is TGCGCCAGCAGCTTGGGGCGGGCCCAGGGTTCTTACGAGCAGTACTTC. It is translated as CASSLGRAQGSYEQYF.

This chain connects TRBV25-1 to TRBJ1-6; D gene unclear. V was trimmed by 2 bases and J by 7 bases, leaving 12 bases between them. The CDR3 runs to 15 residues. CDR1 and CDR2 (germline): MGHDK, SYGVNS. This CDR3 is CASSETWPQNSPLHF. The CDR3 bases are TGTGCCAGCAGTGAAACTTGGCCGCAGAATTCACCCCTCCACTTT.

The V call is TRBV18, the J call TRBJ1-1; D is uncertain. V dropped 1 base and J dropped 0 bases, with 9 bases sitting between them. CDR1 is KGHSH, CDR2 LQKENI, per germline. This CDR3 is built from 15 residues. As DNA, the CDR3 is TGTGCCAGCTCACCACAAAAGGCACTGAACACTGAAGCTTTCTTT. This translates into CASSPQKALNTEAFF. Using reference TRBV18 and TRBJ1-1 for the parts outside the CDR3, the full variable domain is NAGVMQNPRHLVRRRGQEARLRCSPMKGHSHVYWYRQLPEEGLKFMVYLQKENIIDESGMPKERFSAEFPKEGPSILRIQQVVRGDSAAYFCASSPQKALNTEAFFGQGTRLTVV.

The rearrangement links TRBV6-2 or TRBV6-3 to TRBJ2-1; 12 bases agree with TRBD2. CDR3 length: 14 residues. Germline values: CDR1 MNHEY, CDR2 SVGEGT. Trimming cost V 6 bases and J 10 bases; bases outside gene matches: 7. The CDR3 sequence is CASSLAGGPREQFF. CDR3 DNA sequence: TGTGCCAGCAGCCTAGCGGGGGGGCCCCGGGAGCAGTTCTTC.

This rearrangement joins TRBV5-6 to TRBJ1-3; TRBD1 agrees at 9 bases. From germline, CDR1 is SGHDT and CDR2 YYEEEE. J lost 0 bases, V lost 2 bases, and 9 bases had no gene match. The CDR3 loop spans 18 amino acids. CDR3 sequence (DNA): TGTGCCAGCAGCTTTCCGGGACAGGGCTTATTCTCTGGAAACACCATATATTTT. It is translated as CASSFPGQGLFSGNTIYF.

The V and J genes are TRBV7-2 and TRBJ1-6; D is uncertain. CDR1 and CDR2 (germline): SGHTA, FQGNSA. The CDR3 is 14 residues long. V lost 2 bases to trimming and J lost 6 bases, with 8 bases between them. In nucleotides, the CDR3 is TGTGCCAGCAGCTTACTATCGGCTAATTCACCCCTCCACTTT. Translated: CASSLLSANSPLHF. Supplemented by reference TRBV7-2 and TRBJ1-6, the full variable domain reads GAGVSQSPSNKVTEKGKDVELRCDPISGHTALYWYRQSLGQGLEFLIYFQGNSAPDKSGLPSDRFSAERTGGSVSTLTIQRTQQEDSAVYLCASSLLSANSPLHFGNGTRLTVT.

CDR3 DNA: TGTGCCAGTGATACAGGGGGCTGGAATCAGCCCCAGCATTTT. Its protein is CASDTGGWNQPQHF. The chain links TRBV19 to TRBJ1-5, with TRBD1 matching over 9 bases. Trimming took 8 bases from V and 4 from J; bases not matched to a gene: 6. Germline CDR1 reads LNHDA; CDR2 reads SQIVND (reference sequence). The CDR3 loop spans 14 amino acids.

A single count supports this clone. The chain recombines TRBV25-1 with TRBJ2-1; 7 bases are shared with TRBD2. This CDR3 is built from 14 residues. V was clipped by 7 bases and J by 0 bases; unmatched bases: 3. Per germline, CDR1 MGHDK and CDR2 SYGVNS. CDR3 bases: TGTGCCAGCACTCCGGGGGGCTCCTACAATGAGCAGTTCTTC. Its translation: CASTPGGSYNEQFF.

The CDR3 sequence is CASSAASGGASNEQFF. In nucleotides, the CDR3 is TGCGCCAGCAGCGCCGCTAGCGGGGGGGCTTCCAATGAGCAGTTCTTC. The J gene is TRBJ2-1, the V gene TRBV5-1; 12 bases fit TRBD2. Per the germline V gene, CDR1 is SGHRS and CDR2 is YFSETQ. With 4 bases clipped from V and 6 bases from J, the junction kept 8 bases outside the gene matches. The CDR3 consists of 16 residues.

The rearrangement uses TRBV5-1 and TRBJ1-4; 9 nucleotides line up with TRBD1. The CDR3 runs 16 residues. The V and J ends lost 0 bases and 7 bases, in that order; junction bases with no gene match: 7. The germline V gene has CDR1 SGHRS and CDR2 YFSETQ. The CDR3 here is CASSLGGQGKVEKLFF. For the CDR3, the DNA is TGCGCCAGCAGCTTGGGCGGACAGGGGAAAGTTGAAAAACTGTTTTTT.

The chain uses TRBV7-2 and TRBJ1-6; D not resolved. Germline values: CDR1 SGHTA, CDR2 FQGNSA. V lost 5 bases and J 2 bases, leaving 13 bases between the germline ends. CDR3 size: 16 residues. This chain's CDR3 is CASSPPGRAYNSPLHF. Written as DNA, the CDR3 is TGTGCCAGCAGCCCCCCCGGGAGAGCCTATAATTCACCCCTCCACTTT.

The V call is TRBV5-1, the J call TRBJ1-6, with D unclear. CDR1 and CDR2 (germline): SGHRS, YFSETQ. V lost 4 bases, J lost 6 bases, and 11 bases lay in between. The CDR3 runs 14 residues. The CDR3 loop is CASSETSGNSPLHF. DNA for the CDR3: TGCGCCAGCAGCGAAACGTCTGGTAATTCACCCCTCCACTTT.

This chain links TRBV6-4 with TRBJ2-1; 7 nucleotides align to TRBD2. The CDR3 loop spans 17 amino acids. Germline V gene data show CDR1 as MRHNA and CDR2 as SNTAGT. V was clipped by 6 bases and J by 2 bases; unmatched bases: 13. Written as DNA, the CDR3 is TGTGCCAGCAGCGGAACACCGAGCGGGGCCGCCTACAATGAGCAGTTCTTC. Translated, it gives CASSGTPSGAAYNEQFF.

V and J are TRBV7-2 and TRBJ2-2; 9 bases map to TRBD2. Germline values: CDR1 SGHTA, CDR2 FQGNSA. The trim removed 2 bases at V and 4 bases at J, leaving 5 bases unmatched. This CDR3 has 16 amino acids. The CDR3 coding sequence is TGTGCCAGCAGCTTACTCAGCGGGGGGTCCACCGGGGAGCTGTTTTTT. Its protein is CASSLLSGGSTGELFF.

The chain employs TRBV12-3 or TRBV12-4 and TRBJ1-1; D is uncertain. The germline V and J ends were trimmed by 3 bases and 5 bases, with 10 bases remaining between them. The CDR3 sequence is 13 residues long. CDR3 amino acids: CASSFFRTTEAFF. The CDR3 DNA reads TGTGCCAGCAGTTTTTTTAGAACGACTGAAGCTTTCTTT.

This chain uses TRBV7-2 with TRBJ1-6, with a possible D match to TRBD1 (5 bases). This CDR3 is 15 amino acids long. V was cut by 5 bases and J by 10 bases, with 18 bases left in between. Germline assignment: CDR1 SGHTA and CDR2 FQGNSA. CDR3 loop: CASSRGTPGQSPLHF. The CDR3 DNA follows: TGTGCCAGCAGCCGCGGGACCCCGGGGCAATCACCCCTCCACTTT. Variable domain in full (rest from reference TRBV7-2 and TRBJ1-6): GAGVSQSPSNKVTEKGKDVELRCDPISGHTALYWYRQSLGQGLEFLIYFQGNSAPDKSGLPSDRFSAERTGGSVSTLTIQRTQQEDSAVYLCASSRGTPGQSPLHFGNGTRLTVT.

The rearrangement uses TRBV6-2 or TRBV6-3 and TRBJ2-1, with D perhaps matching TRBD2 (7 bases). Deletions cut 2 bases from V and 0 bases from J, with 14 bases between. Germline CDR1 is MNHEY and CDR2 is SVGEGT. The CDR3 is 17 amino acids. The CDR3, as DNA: TGTGCCAGCAGTTACGGTTTGGGGGGGGCCTCCTACAATGAGCAGTTCTTC. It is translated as CASSYGLGGASYNEQFF.

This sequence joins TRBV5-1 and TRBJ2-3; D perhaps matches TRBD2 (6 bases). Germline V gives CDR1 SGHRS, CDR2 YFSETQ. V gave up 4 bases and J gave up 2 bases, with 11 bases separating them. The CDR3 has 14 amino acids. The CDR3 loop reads CASSGGLSTDTQYF. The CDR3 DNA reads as TGCGCCAGCAGCGGGGGACTTTCCACAGATACGCAGTATTTT. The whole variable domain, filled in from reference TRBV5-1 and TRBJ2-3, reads KAGVTQTPRYLIKTRGQQVTLSCSPISGHRSVSWYQQTPGQGLQFLFEYFSETQRNKGNFPGRFSGRQFSNSRSEMNVSTLELGDSALYLCASSGGLSTDTQYFGPGTRLTVL.

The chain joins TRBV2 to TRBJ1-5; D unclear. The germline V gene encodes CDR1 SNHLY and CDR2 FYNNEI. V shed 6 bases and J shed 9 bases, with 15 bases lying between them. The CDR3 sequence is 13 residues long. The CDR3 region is CASRRMPMGPQHF. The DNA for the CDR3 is TGTGCCAGCAGAAGGATGCCTATGGGGCCCCAGCATTTT.

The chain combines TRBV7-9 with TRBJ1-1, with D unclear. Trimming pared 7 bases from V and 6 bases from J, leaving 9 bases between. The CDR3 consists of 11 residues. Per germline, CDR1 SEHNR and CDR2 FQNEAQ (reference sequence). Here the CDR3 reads CASTRRAEAFF. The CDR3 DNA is TGTGCCAGCACCCGGCGCGCTGAAGCTTTCTTT.

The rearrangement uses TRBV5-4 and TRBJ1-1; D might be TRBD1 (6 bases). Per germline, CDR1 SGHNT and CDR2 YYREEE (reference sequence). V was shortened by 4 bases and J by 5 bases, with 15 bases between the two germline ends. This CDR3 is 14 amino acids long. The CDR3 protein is CASSETGRGTEAFF. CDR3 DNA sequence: TGTGCCAGCAGCGAAACAGGGAGGGGGACTGAAGCTTTCTTT.

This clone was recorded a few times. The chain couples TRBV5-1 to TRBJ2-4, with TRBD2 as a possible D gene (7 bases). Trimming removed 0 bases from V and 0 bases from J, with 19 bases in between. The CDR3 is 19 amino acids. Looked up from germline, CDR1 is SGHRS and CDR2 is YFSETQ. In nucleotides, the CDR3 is TGCGCCAGCAGCTTGGGCGCTAGCGGTAGCAGGGGAGCCAAAAACATTCAGTACTTC. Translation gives CASSLGASGSRGAKNIQYF.

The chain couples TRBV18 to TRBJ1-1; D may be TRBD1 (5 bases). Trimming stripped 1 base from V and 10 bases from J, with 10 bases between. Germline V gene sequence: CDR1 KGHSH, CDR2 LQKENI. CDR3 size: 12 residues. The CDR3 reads CASSPRQLTAFF. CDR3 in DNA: TGTGCCAGCTCACCACGACAGTTGACAGCTTTCTTT.

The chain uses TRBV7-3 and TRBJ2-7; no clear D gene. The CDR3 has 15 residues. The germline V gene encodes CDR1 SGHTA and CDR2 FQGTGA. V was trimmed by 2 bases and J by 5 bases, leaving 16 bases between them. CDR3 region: CASSLDGRPDNEQYF. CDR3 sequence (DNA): TGTGCCAGCAGCTTAGATGGCAGGCCTGACAACGAGCAGTACTTC.

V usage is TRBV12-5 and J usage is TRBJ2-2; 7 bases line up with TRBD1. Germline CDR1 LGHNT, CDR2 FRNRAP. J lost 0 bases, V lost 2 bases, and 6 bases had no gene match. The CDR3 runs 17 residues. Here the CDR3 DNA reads TGTGCTAGTGGTTTGCCCCAAGGACAGGCGAACACCGGGGAGCTGTTTTTT. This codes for CASGLPQGQANTGELFF.